This T cell receptor beta chain was obtained from a study of cytomegalovirus exposure and HLA in healthy donors listed by TCRdb under 2017. Regarding the research as a whole: An earlier analysis of some 550 of the donors reported roughly 270 Gb of sequence data and more than 90 million unique TCR beta sequences from about 179 million T cells. Approximately 330 gigabases of sequencing data and roughly 80 million unique TCR sequences made up an early release that covered roughly 670 HLA-typed donors. The genetic ancestry cluster associated with self-reported Caucasian donors included roughly four fifths of the roughly 400 genotyped donors. The study aimed to test whether cataloging public T cell receptors could reveal signatures of past pathogen exposure. The study used immunosequencing to profile the T cell repertoires of 670 or so subjects and linked those repertoires to cytomegalovirus serostatus. In addition to the first cohort of 666 subjects, a separate validation cohort of under 150 different subjects was used. High-throughput TCR immunosequencing, statistical association of individual TCRs with disease status, and machine learning were combined to predict cytomegalovirus infection status. A later analysis re-analyzed previously published TCR beta repertoires from several hundred donors and added high-resolution HLA genotyping to study TCR occurrence patterns. The later analysis used no new phenotypic data to find candidate immune exposures, relying instead on TCR beta sequences and their occurrence across donors. An earlier analysis of 587 of the donors used high-throughput TCR beta sequencing to judge whether each TCR beta V gene segment behaved as functional or pseudogenic. Alongside the repertoire data, information on donor age, sex, ethnicity and CMV serostatus was compiled. A later genetic analysis took genome-wide SNP genotypes for about three fifths of the roughly 700 donors and used that subset as a discovery cohort. All discovery cohort repertoires had been generated on a single sequencing platform. HLA typing included class I and class II loci at four-digit resolution. Typing coverage varied by locus: roughly 629-630 donors for A, B, C, DRB1 and DQB1; roughly 510 for DQA1; 600 to 610 for DPA1; roughly 470 for DPB1. Because of strong linkage in the cohort, 5 or 6 DR-DQ haplotypes were treated as single units for association and clustering. Among over 350 genotyped donors of the cohort, an average of around 240,000 unique TCR beta nucleotide sequences were sequenced per donor, roughly 20% of them non-productive. Study-wide findings and limitations: The presence/absence analyses assumed that sequencing depth was roughly uniform across donors, and that assumption may not be true. In both the original and validation cohorts, the classifier was reported to diagnose cytomegalovirus status with high specificity and sensitivity. Compared with equally common non-associated chains, HLA-associated TCR beta chains in a later analysis were more clonally expanded and had lower generation probabilities. In a later analysis, 15,000 to 20,000 TCR beta sequences were associated with specific HLA alleles at a false discovery rate of 0.05. Because HLA typing was missing for some donors at each locus, association tests included only the typed subset. In a later genetic analysis, fewer N-insertions in productive TCRs were reported among donors in an Asian-associated ancestry cluster than the roughly 700-donor mean. According to a later analysis, parvovirus B19, influenza, CMV and Epstein-Barr virus appeared linked to several top co-occurrence clusters. In a later analysis, TCR association rates were found to vary across HLA loci, with the most associated TCRs seen for DRB1 alleles and the fewest for HLA-C alleles. A further reported finding was that TCR beta sequences accurately predicted the HLA-A and HLA-B alleles for most subjects in the first cohort. The study listed 164 TCR beta chains as associated with cytomegalovirus. Most TCR sequences were observed very rarely across donors, whereas some public TCRs were present in many individuals. Because counts were too low, around 17 rarely observed V segments, including chromosome 9 orphons, were left out of the earlier analysis of 587 of the donors. In this cohort, only TCR beta chains were sequenced, and detectable features were limited by the absence of alpha or paired-chain data. According to the authors, the approach could potentially be generalized to other disease states and immunological phenotypes. Assigning TCR associations to individual alleles was difficult when HLA alleles, especially DR and DQ, strongly co-occurred. CMV serostatus was the only immune exposure information available for the cohort. In an earlier analysis of more than 500 of the donors, most TCR beta V segments appeared in productive rearrangements about 87% or about 30% of the time, broadly matching IMGT annotations. A cluster of highly shared sequence variants was judged likely to be a technical artifact of the sequencing pipeline. In a later analysis, most CMV-associated TCR beta chains were found to appear HLA-restricted, with HLA associations seemingly driven largely by CMV exposure. A few of the identified cytomegalovirus-associated TCR beta chains were confirmed in vitro to be specific for cytomegalovirus antigens. Correlated functional status among segregating V segments might reflect linkage disequilibrium, but an unknown experimental factor could not be ruled out. Some IMGT-functional V segments, including TRBV6-2 and TRBV6-3, could not be told apart with the 87-base-pair reads, so those segments were excluded. A later genetic analysis associated a missense DCLRE1C variant with V-gene and J-gene trimming of TCR beta chains, and an independent cohort replicated the association.

Regarding this clone: Its binding antigen is unknown. Base qualities were left out, and no much larger clone turns up one base away.

In total, 500 to 700 healthy bone marrow donors made up the cohort. At the time of sampling, every cohort member was nominally healthy, though immune exposures that went unrecorded were likely present. The donor was CMV seronegative and was included in the group of over 300 seronegative cohort members. A peripheral blood sample was provided by each donor, and peripheral blood mononuclear cells were used for TCR beta sequencing. Genomic DNA extraction from the blood cell samples was performed with the Qiagen DNeasy Blood Extraction Kit. Trimming removed 9 bases from V and 1 base from J; the gene matches leave 10 bases unexplained. The CDR3 runs 15 amino acids, cysteine and phenylalanine included. Just CDR3 DNA is preserved here, 45 bases in frame from base 1. According to the germline V gene, CDR1 reads SGHRS and CDR2 reads YFSETQ. Library preparation used the immunoSEQ multiplex PCR assay. For the multiplex PCR, a mixture combining 60 forward primers for TCR Vbeta segments and 13 reverse primers for TCR Jbeta segments was used. The CDR3 region of rearranged TCR beta genes was amplified from genomic DNA with a multiplex PCR assay. Amplified TCR beta libraries were sequenced as 87-base-pair reads on the Illumina HiSeq System. Processing in the source paper ran as follows. A later analysis tallied around 80 million unique TCR beta chains across the 666 repertoires, and approximately 12 million of those chains were shared by two or more donors. To remove PCR and sequencing errors, raw reads were error-corrected and collapsed into unique sequences using a nearest-neighbor algorithm that merged closely related sequences. V, D and J gene segments were assigned by aligning CDR3 sequences to IMGT reference sequences. For a sequence to be retained, at least a six-nucleotide match to both a V gene segment and a J gene segment was required. A rearrangement was called productive if the CDR3 had no stop codons and remained in frame with V and J, and every other rearrangement was called non-productive. CDR3 was defined according to IMGT convention as the region running from the second conserved V-encoded cysteine to the conserved J-encoded phenylalanine. Sequences without an unambiguous match to a single V gene segment were excluded from the earlier analysis of several hundred of the donors. An earlier analysis of 500 to 600 of the donors classified V segments as functional when productive rearrangements were above 56.7% and as segregating when the standard deviation between donors was above 5%. To diagnose cytomegalovirus status from the catalog of TCR beta chain sequences, a statistical classification framework was built. In a later analysis, TCR nucleotide sequences were compared against IMGT/GENE-DB human TR gene sequences so that V and J genes could be assigned. Using the TCRdist pipeline, a later analysis assigned CDR3 sequences along with most-parsimonious VDJ recombination scenarios. In a later analysis, every TCR beta chain was defined by the combination of its CDR3 amino acid sequence and its V-gene family, and reads without a unique V-gene family were dropped. In a later analysis, nearly 600 highly shared, low-generation-probability nucleotide sequences were removed to address suspected cross-contamination and a sequencing artifact. In a later analysis, a clonal expansion index for each public chain was calculated from normalized within-repertoire ranks of inferred template counts. In a later analysis, generation probabilities were computed with a VDJ recombination model fitted to out-of-frame rearrangements, and the resulting probabilities were checked against IGoR. A later analysis scored TCR-TCR, TCR-HLA and TCR-CMV co-occurrence with hypergeometric tests, applying a repertoire-size bias correction to TCR pairs. In a later analysis, false discovery rates were estimated by permuting HLA or CMV assignments 20 times. In a later analysis, co-occurring TCRs were grouped using DBSCAN, with TCRdist sequence similarity added in when clustering inside HLA-allele-positive subsets. Repertoires with fewer than 30,000 or more than 120,000 public chains, plus five repertoires with anomalous nucleotide sharing, were excluded from co-occurrence clustering. Held by TCRdb, this immuneACCESS table contains in-frame sequences only and omits some clones. Under half of the omission traces to an unresolved V gene where checked; the cause of the rest is unknown. D and trimming come from the DNA, and the V and J calls and clone size come from that table. This sample comprises about 170,000 clones, roughly 73% of them detected only once. The biggest ten clones account for 3% to 3.5% of the sample.

This clonotype was obtained from a female donor in good health and CMV-seronegative. Input material: PBMCs. The chain employs TRBV5-1 and TRBJ2-3; 8 bases in the junction line up with TRBD2. The CDR3 amino acid sequence is: CATRSETSGTDTQYF. The nucleotide sequence reads TGCGCCACGCGTTCGGAGACTAGCGGCACAGATACGCAGTATTTT.